This T cell receptor (beta chain) is from a study of shared clonotypes between healthy human individuals. Sequencing was at deep level. The data were produced by immunoSEQ multiplex PCR, yet TCRdb's version contains in-frame clones alone and is incomplete. The data hold millions of clones, with approximately 92% observed a single time. This CDR3 comprises 16 residues. V lost 1 base and J lost 10, with 17 bases in between. Germline CDR1 is SEHNR and CDR2 is FQNEAQ (reference sequence). The receptor's source is a man between 18 and 35 years old in good health. The source material was naive CD4+ T cells sorted from blood. Subset indicated: CD45RA+ positively selected. The chain has TRBV7-9 and TRBJ1-6; D unresolved. The chain's CDR3 is CASSLERPGSGSPLHF. CDR3 in DNA: TGTGCCAGCAGCTTAGAAAGACCGGGCAGTGGCTCACCCCTCCACTTT.